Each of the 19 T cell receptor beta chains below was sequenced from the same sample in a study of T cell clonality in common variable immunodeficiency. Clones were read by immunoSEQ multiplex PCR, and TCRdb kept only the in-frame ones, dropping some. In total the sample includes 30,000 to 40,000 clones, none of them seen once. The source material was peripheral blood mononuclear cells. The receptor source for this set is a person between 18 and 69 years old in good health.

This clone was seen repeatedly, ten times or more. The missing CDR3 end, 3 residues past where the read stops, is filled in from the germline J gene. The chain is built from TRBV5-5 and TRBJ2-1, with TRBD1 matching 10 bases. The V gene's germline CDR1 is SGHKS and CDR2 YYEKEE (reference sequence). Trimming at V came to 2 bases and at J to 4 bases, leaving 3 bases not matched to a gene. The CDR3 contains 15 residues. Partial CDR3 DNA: TGTGCCAGCAGCTTAGACAGGGGGCGATACAATGAG. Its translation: CASSLDRGRYNE. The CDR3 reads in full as CASSLDRGRYNEQFF.

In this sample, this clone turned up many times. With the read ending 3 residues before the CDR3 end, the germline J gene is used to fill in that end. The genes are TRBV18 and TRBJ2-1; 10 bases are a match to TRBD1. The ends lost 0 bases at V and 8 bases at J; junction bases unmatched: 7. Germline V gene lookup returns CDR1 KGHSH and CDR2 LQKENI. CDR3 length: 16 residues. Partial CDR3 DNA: TGTGCCAGCTCACCACCGAGTCCGGGACAGGGGTATGAG. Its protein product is CASSPPSPGQGYE. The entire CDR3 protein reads CASSPPSPGQGYEQFF.

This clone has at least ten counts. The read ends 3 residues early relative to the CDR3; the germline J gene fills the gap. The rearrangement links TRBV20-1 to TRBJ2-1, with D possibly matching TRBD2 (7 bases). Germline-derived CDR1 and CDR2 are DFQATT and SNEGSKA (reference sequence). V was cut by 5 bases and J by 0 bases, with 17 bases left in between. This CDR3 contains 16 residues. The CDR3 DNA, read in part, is TGCAGTGCTGACGGGTCGGCGGGGGCCTCCTACAATGAG. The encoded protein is CSADGSAGASYNE. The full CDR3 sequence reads CSADGSAGASYNEQFF.

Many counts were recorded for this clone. This CDR3 reads CAISPPGVGPTDTQYF. The sequenced part of the CDR3 DNA is TGTGCCATCAGTCCGCCAGGGGTGGGTCCCACAGATACG. The gene calls are TRBV10-3 and TRBJ2-3; D may be TRBD1 (6 bases). The read comes to an end 3 residues before the CDR3 does, leaving the germline J gene to fill in the end. Germline V lookup: CDR1 ENHRY, CDR2 SYGVKD. Deletions cut 5 bases from V and 2 bases from J, with 17 bases between. CDR3 size: 16 residues.

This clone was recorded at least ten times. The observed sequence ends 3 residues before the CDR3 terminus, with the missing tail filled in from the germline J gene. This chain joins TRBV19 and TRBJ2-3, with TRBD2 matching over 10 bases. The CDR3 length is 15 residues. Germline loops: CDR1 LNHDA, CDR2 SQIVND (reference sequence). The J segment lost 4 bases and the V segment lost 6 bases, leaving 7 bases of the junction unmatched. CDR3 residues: CASRPSGSGADTQYF. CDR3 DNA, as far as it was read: TGTGCCAGTAGGCCTAGCGGGAGTGGCGCAGATACG. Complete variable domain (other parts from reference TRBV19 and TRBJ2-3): DGGITQSPKYLFRKEGQNVTLSCEQNLNHDAMYWYRQDPGQGLRLIYYSQIVNDFQKGDIAEGYSVSREKKESFPLTVTSAQKNPTAFYLCASRPSGSGADTQYFGPGTRLTVL.

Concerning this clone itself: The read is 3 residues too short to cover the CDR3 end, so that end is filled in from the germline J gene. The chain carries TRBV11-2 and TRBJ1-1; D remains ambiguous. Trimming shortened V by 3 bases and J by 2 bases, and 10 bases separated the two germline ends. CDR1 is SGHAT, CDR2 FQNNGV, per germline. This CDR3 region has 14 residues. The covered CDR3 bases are TGTGCCAGCAGCTTCGGAGGGTATAACACTGAA. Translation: CASSFGGYNTE. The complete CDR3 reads CASSFGGYNTEAFF.

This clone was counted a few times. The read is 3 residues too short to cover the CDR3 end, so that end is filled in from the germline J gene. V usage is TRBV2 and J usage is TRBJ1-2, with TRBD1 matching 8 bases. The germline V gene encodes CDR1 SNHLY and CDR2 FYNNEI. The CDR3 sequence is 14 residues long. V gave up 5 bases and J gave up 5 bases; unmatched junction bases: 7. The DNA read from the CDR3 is TGTGCCAGCAGTCCCGAACAGGGGGTATATGGC. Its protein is CASSPEQGVYG. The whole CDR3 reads CASSPEQGVYGYTF.

CDR3 amino acids: CACSDRGSYDYTF. The DNA read from the CDR3 is TGTGCCTGTTCAGACAGGGGCTCCTACGAC. This sequence joins TRBV30 and TRBJ1-2; 8 bases align to TRBD1. Read coverage stops 3 residues before the CDR3 terminus; the germline J gene supplies the remainder. Germline V lookup: CDR1 GTSNPN, CDR2 SVGIG (reference sequence). CDR3 length equals 13 residues.

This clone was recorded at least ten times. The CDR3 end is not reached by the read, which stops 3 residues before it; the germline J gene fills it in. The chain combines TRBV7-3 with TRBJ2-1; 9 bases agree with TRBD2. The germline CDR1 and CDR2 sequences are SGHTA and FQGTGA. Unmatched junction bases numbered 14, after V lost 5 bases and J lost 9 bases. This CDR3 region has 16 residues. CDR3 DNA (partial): TGTGCCAGCAGCACCAGGGGACTAGCCCTCAAGGGTGAG. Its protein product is CASSTRGLALKGE. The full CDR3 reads CASSTRGLALKGEQFF.

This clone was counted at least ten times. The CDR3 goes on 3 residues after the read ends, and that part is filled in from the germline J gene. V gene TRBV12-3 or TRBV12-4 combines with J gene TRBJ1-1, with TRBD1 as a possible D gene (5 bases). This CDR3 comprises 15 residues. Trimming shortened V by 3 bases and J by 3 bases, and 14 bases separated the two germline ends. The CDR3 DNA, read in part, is TGTGCCAGCAGTTTCGGAGGGGCGCAGGACACTGAA. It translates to CASSFGGAQDTE. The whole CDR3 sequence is CASSFGGAQDTEAFF.

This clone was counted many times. The DNA read from the CDR3 is TGTGCCAGCAGTGACTTTTCCGCAGGGACTGGAAACACC. This encodes CASSDFSAGTGNT. Given in full, the CDR3 is CASSDFSAGTGNTIYF. This rearrangement joins TRBV6-4 to TRBJ1-3; D may be TRBD1 (5 bases). The read ends 3 residues shy of where the CDR3 ends; the end is completed using the germline J gene. With 1 base removed from V and 2 bases from J, the gap between germline ends came to 12 bases. This CDR3 comprises 16 residues. Germline lookup yields CDR1 MRHNA and CDR2 SNTAGT.

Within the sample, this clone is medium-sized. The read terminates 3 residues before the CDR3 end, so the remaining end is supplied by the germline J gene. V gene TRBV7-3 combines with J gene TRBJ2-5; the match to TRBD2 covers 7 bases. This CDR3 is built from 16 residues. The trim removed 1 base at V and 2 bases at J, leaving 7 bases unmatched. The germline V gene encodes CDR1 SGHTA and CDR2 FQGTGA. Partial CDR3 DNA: TGTGCCAGCAGCTTAAACCCCGGGACTACTCAAGAGACC. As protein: CASSLNPGTTQET. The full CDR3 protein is CASSLNPGTTQETQYF.

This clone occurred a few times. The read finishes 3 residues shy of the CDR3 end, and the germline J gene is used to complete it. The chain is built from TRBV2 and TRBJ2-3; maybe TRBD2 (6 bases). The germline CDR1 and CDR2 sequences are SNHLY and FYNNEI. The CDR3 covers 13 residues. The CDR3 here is CASSGTSNQPQYF. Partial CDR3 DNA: TGTGCCAGCAGTGGAACTAGCAATCAGCCG.

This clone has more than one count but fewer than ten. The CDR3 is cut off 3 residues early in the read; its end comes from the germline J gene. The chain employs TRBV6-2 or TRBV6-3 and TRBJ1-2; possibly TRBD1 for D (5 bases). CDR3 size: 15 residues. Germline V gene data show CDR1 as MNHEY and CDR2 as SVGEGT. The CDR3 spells CASSYGASGTDTYTF. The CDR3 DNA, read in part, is TGTGCCAGCAGTTATGGGGCTAGCGGCACAGATACC.

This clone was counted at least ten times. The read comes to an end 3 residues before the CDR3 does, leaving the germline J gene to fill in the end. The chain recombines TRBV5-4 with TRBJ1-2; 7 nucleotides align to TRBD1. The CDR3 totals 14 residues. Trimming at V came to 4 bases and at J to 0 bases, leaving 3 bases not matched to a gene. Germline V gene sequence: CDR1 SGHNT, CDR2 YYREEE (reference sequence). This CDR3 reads CASSRTGSNYGYTF. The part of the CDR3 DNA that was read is TGTGCCAGCAGCCGGACAGGTTCTAACTATGGC.

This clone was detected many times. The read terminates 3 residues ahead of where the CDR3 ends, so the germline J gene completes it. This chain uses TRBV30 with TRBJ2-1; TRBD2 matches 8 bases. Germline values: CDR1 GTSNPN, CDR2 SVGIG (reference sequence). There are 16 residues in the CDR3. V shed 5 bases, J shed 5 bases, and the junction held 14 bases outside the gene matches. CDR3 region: CAWVTWAGGLNNEQFF. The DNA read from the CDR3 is TGTGCCTGGGTTACATGGGCGGGAGGTCTTAACAATGAG.

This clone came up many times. CDR3 residues: CSAKGPSNVLTF. The part of the CDR3 DNA that was read is TGCAGTGCTAAAGGGCCCTCCAACGTC. The chain joins TRBV20-1 to TRBJ2-6; D gene ambiguous. The CDR3 extends 3 residues past the end of the read, so its final part is completed from the germline J gene. The CDR3 runs 12 residues. From germline, CDR1 is DFQATT and CDR2 SNEGSKA (reference sequence). The germline V and J ends were trimmed by 4 bases and 8 bases, with 9 bases remaining between them.

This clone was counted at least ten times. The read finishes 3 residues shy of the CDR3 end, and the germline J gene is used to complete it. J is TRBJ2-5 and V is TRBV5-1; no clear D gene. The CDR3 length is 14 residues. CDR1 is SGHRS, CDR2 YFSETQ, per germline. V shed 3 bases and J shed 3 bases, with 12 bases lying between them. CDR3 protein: CASSSERPEETQYF. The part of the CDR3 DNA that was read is TGCGCCAGCAGCTCGGAGCGACCTGAAGAGACC.

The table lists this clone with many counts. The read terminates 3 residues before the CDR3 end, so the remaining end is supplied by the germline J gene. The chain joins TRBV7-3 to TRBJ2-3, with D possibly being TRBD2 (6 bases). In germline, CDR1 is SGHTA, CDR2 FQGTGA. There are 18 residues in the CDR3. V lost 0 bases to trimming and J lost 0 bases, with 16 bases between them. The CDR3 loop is CASSLTGLASSSTDTQYF. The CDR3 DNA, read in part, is TGTGCCAGCAGCTTAACCGGGCTAGCGTCCTCTAGCACAGATACG.